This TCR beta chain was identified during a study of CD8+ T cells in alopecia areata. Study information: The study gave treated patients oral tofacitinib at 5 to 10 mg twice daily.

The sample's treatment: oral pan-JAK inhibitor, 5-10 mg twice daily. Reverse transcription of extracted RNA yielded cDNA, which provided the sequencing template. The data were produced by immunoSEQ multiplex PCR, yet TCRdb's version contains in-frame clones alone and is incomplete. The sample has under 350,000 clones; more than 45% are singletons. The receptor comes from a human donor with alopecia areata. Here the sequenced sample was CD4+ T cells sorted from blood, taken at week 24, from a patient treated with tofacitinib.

CDR3 nucleotide sequence: TGCGCCAGCACTATTCCCCCCGGCAATCAGCCCCAGCATTTT. Its protein product is CASTIPPGNQPQHF. The chain joins TRBV23-1 to TRBJ1-5; D is undetermined. TRBV23-1 is flagged as an ORF with uncertain function. V lost 7 bases, J lost 2 bases, and 12 bases lay in between. The CDR3 extends over 14 amino acids.